Following are 18 T cell receptor beta chains from one sample sequenced in a study of T cell repertoires in cytomegalovirus infection. In TCRdb, the reads were re-called with MiXCR into one record per CDR3 protein. The data hold some 400,000 distinct CDR3 sequences, with approximately 31% observed a single time. Source material: PBMCs. The receptor set was obtained from a human donor in good health (CMV status not recorded). Some clones in this sample may be carry-over from other donors' samples.

Comment on this clonotype: One junction end does not reproduce the germline sequence, and a read error may be involved. The chain links TRBV7-6 to TRBJ2-1, with D possibly TRBD2 on 5 matching bases. The CDR3 length is 15 residues. Germline V gene sequence: CDR1 SGHVS, CDR2 FNYEAQ. CDR3 sequence reads: CASSSPGRGYNEQLF. CDR3 nucleotide sequence: TGTGCCAGCAGCTCACCCGGTCGAGGGTACAATGAGCAGTTGTTC.

This clonotype has only a few counts. This rearrangement joins TRBV19 to TRBJ2-2, with no clear D. The germline V and J ends were trimmed by 4 bases and 5 bases, with 11 bases remaining between them. CDR1 and CDR2 from the germline V gene are LNHDA and SQIVND (reference sequence). This CDR3 contains 14 residues. The CDR3 nucleotides read TGTGCCAGTAGTAACAGACTTGGGACCGGGGAGCTGTTTTTT. Amino acid sequence: CASSNRLGTGELFF.

This rearrangement joins TRBV6-2 or TRBV6-3 to TRBJ2-5; the D gene is possibly TRBD1 (6 bases). V gave up 6 bases and J gave up 2 bases, with 22 bases separating them. The CDR3 covers 17 residues. Germline V gives CDR1 MNHEY, CDR2 SVGEGT. The CDR3, as DNA: TGTGCCAGCAGAACGTCAGTCGGGACAACCCTGCAAGAGACCCAGTACTTC. Translated: CASRTSVGTTLQETQYF.

V is TRBV12-3 or TRBV12-4 and J is TRBJ1-1; TRBD1 might be the D (5 bases). The CDR3 is made up of 13 amino acids. With 7 bases removed from V and 1 base from J, the gap between germline ends came to 10 bases. The CDR3 protein is CASTRDPNTEAFF. CDR3 nucleotide sequence: TGTGCCAGCACCCGGGACCCGAACACTGAAGCTTTCTTT.

This clonotype came up many times. The rearrangement uses TRBV4-3 and TRBJ1-6; D might be TRBD1 (5 bases). Trimming cost V 0 bases and J 9 bases, with 15 bases left between them. Germline loops: CDR1 LGHNA, CDR2 YSLEER. This CDR3 is 16 amino acids long. The CDR3: CASSQDGGFRSSPLHF. As DNA, the CDR3 is TGCGCCAGCAGCCAAGATGGGGGGTTTAGGTCTTCACCCCTCCACTTT.

This clonotype was seen more than once but under ten times. The chain couples TRBV7-8 to TRBJ1-1; 8 nucleotides match TRBD1. V lost 1 base, J lost 2 bases, and 12 bases stayed unmatched. CDR1 is SGHVS and CDR2 is FQNEAQ in the germline V gene. The CDR3 sequence is 18 residues long. The CDR3 here is CASSLVWGRQGKNTEAFF. The CDR3 bases are TGTGCCAGCAGCTTAGTGTGGGGGAGACAGGGGAAAAACACTGAAGCTTTCTTT.

The chain employs TRBV28 and TRBJ2-7; 11 bases are a match to TRBD2. There are 17 residues in the CDR3. The trim removed 2 bases at V and 3 bases at J, leaving 9 bases unmatched. CDR1 and CDR2 (germline): MDHEN, SYDVKM. CDR3 region: CASSLPGLAGGGYEQYF. CDR3 coding DNA: TGTGCCAGCAGTTTACCCGGCCTAGCGGGGGGCGGCTACGAGCAGTACTTC.

The DNA for the CDR3 is TGTGCCAGCAGCCCAAGGGGCAACTCCTACGAGCAGTACTTC. This encodes CASSPRGNSYEQYF. The chain joins TRBV7-8 to TRBJ2-7, with a possible D match to TRBD1 (5 bases). CDR3 size: 14 residues. V lost 5 bases, J lost 0 bases, and 11 bases lay in between. CDR1 SGHVS and CDR2 FQNEAQ come from the germline V gene.

The V and J genes are TRBV11-2 and TRBJ2-3; possible D gene TRBD2, 6 bases. Germline V gene sequence: CDR1 SGHAT, CDR2 FQNNGV. The V and J ends lost 5 bases and 4 bases respectively, with 16 bases between them. There are 15 residues in the CDR3. The DNA of the CDR3 is TGTGCCAGCAGCCCGGAGGCGGGGCCTGCAGATACGCAGTATTTT. Translating it yields CASSPEAGPADTQYF.

This clonotype is labeled medium-sized. CDR3 loop: CASSQEELGMGEQFF. In DNA form, the CDR3 reads TGCGCCAGCAGCCAAGAGGAACTAGGTATGGGCGAGCAGTTCTTC. The genes are TRBV4-1 and TRBJ2-1, with a possible D match to TRBD2 (5 bases). Between the trimmed V and J ends, which lost 0 bases and 10 bases, there was a span of 16 bases. The CDR3 runs 15 residues. Germline CDR1 MGHRA, CDR2 YSYEKL.

This clonotype was seen just once. The chain has TRBV18 and TRBJ2-7, with 9 bases that match TRBD1. Germline V gene sequence: CDR1 KGHSH, CDR2 LQKENI. This CDR3 contains 15 residues. V trimming: 6 bases; J trimming: 6 bases; junction bases outside the gene matches: 12. The CDR3 sequence is CASSTRTGAFGEQYF. The CDR3 coding sequence is TGTGCCAGCTCGACGAGGACAGGGGCGTTCGGCGAGCAGTACTTC.

The chain links TRBV5-1 to TRBJ1-4, with 7 bases lining up with TRBD1. J lost 5 bases, V lost 0 bases, and 7 bases had no gene match. CDR3 length: 16 residues. Germline V gives CDR1 SGHRS, CDR2 YFSETQ. The CDR3 protein is CASSLEPTGPNEKLFF. The CDR3 DNA follows: TGCGCCAGCAGCTTGGAGCCGACAGGGCCCAATGAAAAACTGTTTTTT.

V and J are TRBV6-2 or TRBV6-3 and TRBJ1-1; a possible D gene is TRBD1 (6 bases). Germline V lookup: CDR1 MNHEY, CDR2 SVGEGT. This CDR3 contains 16 residues. Trimming cost V 0 bases and J 3 bases, with 14 bases left between them. CDR3 sequence (DNA): TGTGCCAGCAGTTACTCTTTACAGGGAGTGGACACTGAAGCTTTCTTT. It yields the protein CASSYSLQGVDTEAFF.

The V call is TRBV5-4, the J call TRBJ2-3; D is unresolved. Germline V CDR1 and CDR2: SGHNT, YYREEE (reference sequence). V was pared by 4 bases and J by 0 bases, with 9 bases between. The CDR3 is 14 amino acids. The CDR3 coding sequence is TGTGCCAGCAGCATGGCAGGTAGCACAGATACGCAGTATTTT. Its translation: CASSMAGSTDTQYF.

The chain joins TRBV7-9 to TRBJ2-5, with D perhaps given as TRBD1 or TRBD2 (5 bases each). Germline V gene lookup returns CDR1 SEHNR and CDR2 FQNEAQ (reference sequence). The CDR3 runs 13 residues. V was shortened by 5 bases and J by 5 bases, with 12 bases between the two germline ends. For the CDR3, the DNA is TGTGCCAGCAGCAATGAGGGGCCCGAGACCCAGTACTTC. Its translation: CASSNEGPETQYF.

As for this clonotype: With a much larger clone just one base away, this may be a read error. This chain connects TRBV7-6 to TRBJ2-2; weak D call: TRBD2 (6 bases). CDR3 length: 17 residues. The V gene's germline CDR1 is SGHVS and CDR2 FNYEAQ. Here the CDR3 reads CASSLVSGERGTGELCF. The DNA of the CDR3 is TGTGCCAGCAGCTTAGTGTCGGGGGAGCGAGGCACCGGGGAGCTGTGTTTT.

This clonotype was counted ten times or more. V usage is TRBV7-6 and J usage is TRBJ2-3; 8 positions match TRBD2. The V and J ends lost 8 bases and 2 bases, in that order; junction bases with no gene match: 12. Germline assignment: CDR1 SGHVS and CDR2 FNYEAQ. The CDR3 is 16 residues long. The CDR3 reads CASLEGLAGLTDTQYF. CDR3 bases: TGTGCCAGCCTAGAAGGGCTAGCGGGCCTCACAGATACGCAGTATTTT.

The sample holds many counts of this clonotype. The chain's CDR3 is CASSLRDPTSFRYNEQFF. As DNA, the CDR3 is TGTGCCAGCAGCTTAAGGGACCCTACTAGTTTCAGGTACAATGAGCAGTTCTTC. V usage is TRBV7-3 and J usage is TRBJ2-1; D is possibly TRBD1 or TRBD2 (5 bases each). Deletions cut 1 base from V and 4 bases from J, with 20 bases between. The germline gives CDR1 SGHTA, CDR2 FQGTGA. The CDR3 covers 18 residues.